At least ten counts were recorded for the clone carrying this T cell receptor (beta chain). Its antigen is still unknown. RNA transcripts were the source from which TCR beta CDR3 regions were amplified. HTBI primers were employed in first-round RT-PCR, then a second-round multiplex PCR followed. TCRdb reanalysed the multiplex PCR reads using MiXCR and keeps one entry per CDR3 protein. The sample yields fewer than 650,000 distinct CDR3 sequences, about a fifth seen once. The V gene end was trimmed by 8 bases and the J gene end by 4 bases; junction bases not matched to a gene: 7. CDR3 length: 12 residues. Per the germline V gene, CDR1 is SQVTM and CDR2 is ANQGSEA. This entry comes from a study of Graves' ophthalmopathy and Graves' hyperthyroidism. Points from the study as a whole: For separating ophthalmopathy from stable hyperthyroidism, a 13-signature model gave 87.88% sensitivity and roughly 78% specificity.

The sequenced sample consisted of peripheral blood. This rearrangement joins TRBV29-1 to TRBJ2-5; TRBD1 aligns across 7 bases. This clonotype originated in a woman between 18 and 29 years old with stable Graves' hyperthyroidism. Some clones in this sample may be carry-over from other donors' samples. The CDR3 reads CSFRQGGETQYF. Written as DNA, the CDR3 is TGCAGCTTTAGACAGGGCGGAGAGACCCAGTACTTC.